The rows below give T cell receptor beta chains drawn from one sample of a study of T cell responses to AZD1222 COVID-19 vaccine. Sequenced by immunoSEQ multiplex PCR; TCRdb stores in-frame clones only, minus some. This table has 100,000 to 150,000 clones, 90% appearing once. The input for sequencing was peripheral blood, taken on day 0 of AZD1222 vaccination. All receptors derive from an adult in good health. CDR3s include the opening cysteine and the closing phenylalanine or tryptophan. The D gene is left open where the match is weak. The size entry is marked missing in some rows and otherwise reads once, few, many or a size class.

size,J,D,V,DNA,CDR3
.,TRBJ2-1,.,TRBV29-1,TGCAGCATCTCCCCTTCCAATGAGCAGTTCTTC,CSISPSNEQFF
once,TRBJ1-6,.,TRBV28,TGTGCCAGCGGAGGACGGATTAATTCACCCCTCCACTTT,CASGGRINSPLHF
.,TRBJ1-5,.,TRBV6-5,TGTGCCAGCAGTACAGGTGGCAATCAGCCCCAGCATTTT,CASSTGGNQPQHF
.,TRBJ1-2,TRBD1,TRBV28,TGTGCCAGCAGTTTAACAGGGGGCATGTATGGCTACACCTTC,CASSLTGGMYGYTF
.,TRBJ1-2,.,TRBV27,TGTGCCAGCAGTCCGGTCGGGGGGGCTAACATACTAAACTATGGCTACACCTTC,CASSPVGGANILNYGYTF
.,TRBJ1-1,.,TRBV19,TGTGCCAGTAGTATCTCACGGTTCCAGCTGAACACTGAAGCTTTCTTT,CASSISRFQLNTEAFF
.,TRBJ2-5,TRBD1,TRBV24-1,TGTGCCACCAGTGATGGGGACAGGAGAGGTACAGAGACCCAGTACTTC,CATSDGDRRGTETQYF
.,TRBJ1-6,.,TRBV10-2,TGCGCCAGCAGCGCAACAGGGAGCGTTTCACCCCTCCACTTT,CASSATGSVSPLHF
.,TRBJ2-7,.,TRBV4-1,TGCGCCAGCAGCCAAGATTCAGGCAGTTCCTACGAGCAGTACTTC,CASSQDSGSSYEQYF
.,TRBJ2-7,TRBD2,TRBV6-4,TGTGCCAGCAGTGAAATTTGTACTAGCGGGAGGTCCAACCCCGCCTACGAGCAGTACTTC,CASSEICTSGRSNPAYEQYF
.,TRBJ2-1,TRBD2,TRBV10-3,TGTGCCATCAGTGACGGGACTAGCGGGAAGGGTGGGCAGTTCTTC,CAISDGTSGKGGQFF
.,TRBJ2-5,TRBD1,TRBV19,TGTGCCAGTAGTTCCTCCGGGACAGGGGAAGAGACCCAGTACTTC,CASSSSGTGEETQYF
.,TRBJ1-5,.,TRBV5-5,TGTGCCAGCAGCTTGCGGGGGTATGGCAATCAGCCCCAGCATTTT,CASSLRGYGNQPQHF
.,TRBJ1-2,TRBD1,TRBV7-2,TGTGCCAGCAGCTCGACAGGGGGTCTGGGCTACACCTTC,CASSSTGGLGYTF
once,TRBJ1-3,TRBD1,TRBV6-5,TGTGCCAGCAGTAGGTCCACAGGGGCCGGAAACACCATATATTTT,CASSRSTGAGNTIYF
.,TRBJ1-4,.,TRBV5-6,TGTGCCAGCAGCTTAAGTAACACAGTTAATGAAAAACTGTTTTTT,CASSLSNTVNEKLFF
.,TRBJ2-3,TRBD2,TRBV19,TGTGCCAGTACTCTAGCGGGAGGCACAGATACGCAGTATTTT,CASTLAGGTDTQYF
.,TRBJ1-3,.,TRBV3-1/TRBV3-2,TGTGCCAGCAGCCCGGACGGGACCTCTGGAAACACCATATATTTT,CASSPDGTSGNTIYF
.,TRBJ2-3,TRBD2,TRBV15,TGTGCCACCAGCAGAGTTTTAGCGGGAGGGCCGGGCACAGATACGCAGTATTTT,CATSRVLAGGPGTDTQYF
.,TRBJ1-2,.,TRBV5-5,TGTGCCAGCAGCTTGGGGGTGGGATCTAACTATGGCTACACCTTC,CASSLGVGSNYGYTF
.,TRBJ2-1,.,TRBV7-2,TGTGCCAGCAGCTTGGACGCCAGCTCCTACAATGAGCAGTTCTTC,CASSLDASSYNEQFF
.,TRBJ2-2,.,TRBV11-2,TGTGCCAGCAGCTTAGAGCGGGACAGAGAGCTGTTTTTT,CASSLERDRELFF
few,TRBJ1-6,TRBD1,TRBV5-1,TGCGCCAGCAGCCAAGTTACAGGGGGCGGTTCACCCCTCCACTTT,CASSQVTGGGSPLHF
.,TRBJ1-1,TRBD1,TRBV4-3,TGCGCCAGCAGCCAAACGGGACAGGGGGAATTTAGTGACACTGAAGCTTTCTTT,CASSQTGQGEFSDTEAFF
.,TRBJ1-1,.,TRBV19,TGTGCCAGTAGGAGAGACCCAAACACTGAAGCTTTCTTT,CASRRDPNTEAFF
.,TRBJ1-1,.,TRBV5-1,TGCGCCAGCAGCTTGGGTGTGGGGATCAACACTGAAGCTTTCTTT,CASSLGVGINTEAFF